These 7 T cell receptor beta chains share one sample of origin, sequenced in a study of blood T cell repertoires in COVID-19. Libraries were prepared by immunoSEQ multiplex PCR; TCRdb keeps only in-frame clonotypes and omits some of them. Here the sample spans 200,000 to 250,000 clones, about 90% being singletons. Sequencing was performed on PBMCs or T cells enriched from blood (not recorded which). These TCRs come from a woman in her twenties or thirties who had been exposed to COVID-19.

V usage is TRBV6-5 and J usage is TRBJ1-3; 7 nucleotides agree with TRBD1. V gave up 6 bases and J gave up 3 bases; unmatched junction bases: 2. CDR1 and CDR2 (germline): MNHEY, SVGAGI. This CDR3 has 13 residues. The CDR3 bases are TGTGCCAGCAGGCGGACAGGTGGAAACACCATATATTTT. Amino acids: CASRRTGGNTIYF.

V and J are TRBV5-1 and TRBJ1-1, with D perhaps TRBD1 (6 bases). Per germline, CDR1 SGHRS and CDR2 YFSETQ. This CDR3 is 14 amino acids long. Trimming took 3 bases from V and 0 from J, leaving 9 bases between them. The CDR3 DNA reads TGCGCCAGCAGCTCGGCAGGGGTGAACACTGAAGCTTTCTTT. It specifies CASSSAGVNTEAFF.

This clone was seen only a few times. This chain uses TRBV5-1 with TRBJ1-1; D possibly corresponds to TRBD1 (5 bases). The CDR3 loop spans 13 amino acids. V lost 2 bases to trimming and J lost 3 bases, with 8 bases between them. Germline CDR1 and CDR2: SGHRS and YFSETQ. The DNA of the CDR3 is TGCGCCAGCAGCTTCTCAGGGTACACTGAAGCTTTCTTT. It yields the protein CASSFSGYTEAFF. The full variable domain, with the rest looked up from reference TRBV5-1 and TRBJ1-1, is KAGVTQTPRYLIKTRGQQVTLSCSPISGHRSVSWYQQTPGQGLQFLFEYFSETQRNKGNFPGRFSGRQFSNSRSEMNVSTLELGDSALYLCASSFSGYTEAFFGQGTRLTVV.

This chain links TRBV4-1 with TRBJ2-7; 7 bases align to TRBD1. J gave up 0 bases and V 0 bases, and 2 bases lay outside the gene matches. This CDR3 comprises 15 residues. Germline V CDR1 and CDR2: MGHRA, YSYEKL. CDR3 protein: CASSQEPGGSYEQYF. The CDR3 nucleotides read TGCGCCAGCAGCCAAGAACCAGGGGGCTCCTACGAGCAGTACTTC.

The gene calls are TRBV12-3 or TRBV12-4 and TRBJ2-7; TRBD2 matches at 8 bases. This CDR3 comprises 13 residues. CDR3 DNA sequence: TGTGCTACCCAACGGGAGGGTTGGATCGAGCAGTACTTC. Protein product: CATQREGWIEQYF.

The rearrangement uses TRBV7-8 and TRBJ1-1; D may be TRBD1 (5 bases). This CDR3 is 17 amino acids long. Looked up from germline, CDR1 is SGHVS and CDR2 is FQNEAQ. Trimming removed 5 bases from V and 4 bases from J, with 23 bases in between. The CDR3 sequence: CASSHRVQVPLGTEAFF. The CDR3 coding sequence is TGTGCCAGCAGCCACCGAGTACAGGTACCCTTAGGCACTGAAGCTTTCTTT.

This rearrangement joins TRBV5-1 to TRBJ2-3; D is unresolved. CDR3 length: 16 amino acids. The V gene's germline CDR1 is SGHRS and CDR2 YFSETQ. With 6 bases removed from V and 0 bases from J, the gap between germline ends came to 17 bases. This chain's CDR3 is CASTPPAQGSTDTQYF. The CDR3 DNA reads TGCGCCAGCACACCTCCAGCGCAAGGTAGCACAGATACGCAGTATTTT.